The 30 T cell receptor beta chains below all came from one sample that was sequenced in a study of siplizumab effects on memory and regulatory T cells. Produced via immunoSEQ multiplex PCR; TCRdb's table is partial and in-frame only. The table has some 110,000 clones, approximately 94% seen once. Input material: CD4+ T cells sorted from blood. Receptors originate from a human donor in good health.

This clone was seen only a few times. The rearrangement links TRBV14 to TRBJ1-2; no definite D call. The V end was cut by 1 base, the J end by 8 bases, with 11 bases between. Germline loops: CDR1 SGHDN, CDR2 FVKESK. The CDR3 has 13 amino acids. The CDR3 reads CASSQGSGFGYTF. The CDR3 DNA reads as TGTGCCAGCAGCCAAGGTTCGGGGTTCGGCTACACCTTC. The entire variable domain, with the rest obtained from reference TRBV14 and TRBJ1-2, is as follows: EAGVTQFPSHSVIEKGQTVTLRCDPISGHDNLYWYRRVMGKEIKFLLHFVKESKQDESGMPNNRFLAERTGGTYSTLKVQPAELEDSGVYFCASSQGSGFGYTFGSGTRLTVV.

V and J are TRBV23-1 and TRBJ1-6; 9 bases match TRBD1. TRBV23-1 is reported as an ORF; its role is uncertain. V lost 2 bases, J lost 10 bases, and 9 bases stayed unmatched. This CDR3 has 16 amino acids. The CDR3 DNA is TGCGCCAGCAGTCAACCCCGCCGGGACAGGGACTCACCCCTCCACTTT. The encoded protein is CASSQPRRDRDSPLHF.

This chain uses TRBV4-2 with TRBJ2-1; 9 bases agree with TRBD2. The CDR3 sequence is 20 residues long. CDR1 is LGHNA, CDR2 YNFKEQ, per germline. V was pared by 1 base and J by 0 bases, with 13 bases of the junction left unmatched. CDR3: CASSQVSGLAHPSSYNEQFF. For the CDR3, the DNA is TGTGCCAGCAGCCAAGTTTCTGGACTAGCGCACCCGAGCTCCTACAATGAGCAGTTCTTC.

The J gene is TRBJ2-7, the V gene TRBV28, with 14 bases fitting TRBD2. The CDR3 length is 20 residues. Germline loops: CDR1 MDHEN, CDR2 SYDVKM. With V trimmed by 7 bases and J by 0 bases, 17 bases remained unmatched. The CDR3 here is CASTSTLGLAGGRSSYEQYF. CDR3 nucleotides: TGTGCCAGCACCTCAACCCTCGGACTAGCGGGGGGCCGGTCCTCCTACGAGCAGTACTTC.

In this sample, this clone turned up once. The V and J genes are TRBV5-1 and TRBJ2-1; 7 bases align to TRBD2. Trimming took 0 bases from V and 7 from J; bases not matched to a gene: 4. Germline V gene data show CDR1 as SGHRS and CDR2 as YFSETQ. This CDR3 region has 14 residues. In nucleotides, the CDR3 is TGCGCCAGCAGCTTGGCCGGGGGAGGGAATGAGCAGTTCTTC. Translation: CASSLAGGGNEQFF. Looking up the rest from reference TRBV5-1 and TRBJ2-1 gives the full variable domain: KAGVTQTPRYLIKTRGQQVTLSCSPISGHRSVSWYQQTPGQGLQFLFEYFSETQRNKGNFPGRFSGRQFSNSRSEMNVSTLELGDSALYLCASSLAGGGNEQFFGPGTRLTVL.

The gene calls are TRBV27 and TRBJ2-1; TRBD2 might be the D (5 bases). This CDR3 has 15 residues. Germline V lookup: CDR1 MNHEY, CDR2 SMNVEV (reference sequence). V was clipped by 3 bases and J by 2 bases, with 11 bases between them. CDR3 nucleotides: TGTGCCAGCAGTTTTAGGGAGCAAGCCTACAATGAGCAGTTCTTC. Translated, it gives CASSFREQAYNEQFF.

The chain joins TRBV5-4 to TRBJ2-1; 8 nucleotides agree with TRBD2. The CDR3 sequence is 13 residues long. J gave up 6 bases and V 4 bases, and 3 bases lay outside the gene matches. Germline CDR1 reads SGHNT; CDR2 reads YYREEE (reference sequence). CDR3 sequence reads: CASSPGLGNEQFF. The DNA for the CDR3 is TGTGCCAGCAGCCCGGGACTAGGCAATGAGCAGTTCTTC. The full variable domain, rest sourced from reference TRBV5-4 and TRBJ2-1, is ETGVTQSPTHLIKTRGQQVTLRCSSQSGHNTVSWYQQALGQGPQFIFQYYREEENGRGNFPPRFSGLQFPNYSSELNVNALELDDSALYLCASSPGLGNEQFFGPGTRLTVL.

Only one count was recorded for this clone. The CDR3 reads CASSLPASGNWQETQYF. The DNA for the CDR3 is TGTGCCAGCAGCCTCCCGGCTAGCGGGAATTGGCAAGAGACCCAGTACTTC. V usage is TRBV7-9 and J usage is TRBJ2-5; 9 bases are a match to TRBD2. The J segment lost 2 bases and the V segment lost 5 bases, leaving 12 bases of the junction unmatched. The length of the CDR3 is 17 residues. Germline CDR1 reads SEHNR; CDR2 reads FQNEAQ (reference sequence).

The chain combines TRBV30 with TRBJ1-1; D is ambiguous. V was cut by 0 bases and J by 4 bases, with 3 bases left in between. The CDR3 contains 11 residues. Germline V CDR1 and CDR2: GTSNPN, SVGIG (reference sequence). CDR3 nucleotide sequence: TGTGCCTGGAGTGTACTCACTGAAGCTTTCTTT. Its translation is CAWSVLTEAFF.

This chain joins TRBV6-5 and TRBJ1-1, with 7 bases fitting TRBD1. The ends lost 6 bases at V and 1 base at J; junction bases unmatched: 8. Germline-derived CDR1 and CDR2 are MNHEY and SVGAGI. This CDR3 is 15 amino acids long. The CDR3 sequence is CASRKGGQTNTEAFF. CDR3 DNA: TGTGCCAGCAGGAAAGGGGGACAGACGAACACTGAAGCTTTCTTT.

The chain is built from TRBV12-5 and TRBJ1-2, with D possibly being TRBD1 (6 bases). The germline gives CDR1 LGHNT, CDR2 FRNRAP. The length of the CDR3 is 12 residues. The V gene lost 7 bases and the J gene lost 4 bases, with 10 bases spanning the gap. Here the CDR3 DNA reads TGTGCTAGTGCCCCAGGGGCCTATGGCTACACCTTC. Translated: CASAPGAYGYTF.

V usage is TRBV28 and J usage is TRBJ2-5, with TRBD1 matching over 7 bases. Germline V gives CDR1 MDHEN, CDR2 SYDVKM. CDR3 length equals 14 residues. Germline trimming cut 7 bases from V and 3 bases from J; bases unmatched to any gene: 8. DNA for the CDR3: TGTGCCAGCAAGAGGGACAGCGTAAAAGAGACCCAGTACTTC. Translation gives CASKRDSVKETQYF.

CDR3 DNA: TGTGCCAGCAGCCGGGGGACTAGCGGGATTTACGAGCAGTACTTC. As protein: CASSRGTSGIYEQYF. The chain joins TRBV5-4 to TRBJ2-7; 13 bases match TRBD2. The CDR3 contains 15 residues. After removal of 4 bases from V and 4 bases from J, the junction contained 5 bases not matched to a gene. Germline CDR1 and CDR2: SGHNT and YYREEE (reference sequence).

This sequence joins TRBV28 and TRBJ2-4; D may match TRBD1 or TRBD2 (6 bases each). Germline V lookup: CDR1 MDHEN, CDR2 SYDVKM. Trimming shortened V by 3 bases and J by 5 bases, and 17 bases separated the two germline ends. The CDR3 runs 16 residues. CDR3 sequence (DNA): TGTGCCAGCAGTTTGACGGGGGCCGGGTTCGAAAACATTCAGTACTTC. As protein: CASSLTGAGFENIQYF.

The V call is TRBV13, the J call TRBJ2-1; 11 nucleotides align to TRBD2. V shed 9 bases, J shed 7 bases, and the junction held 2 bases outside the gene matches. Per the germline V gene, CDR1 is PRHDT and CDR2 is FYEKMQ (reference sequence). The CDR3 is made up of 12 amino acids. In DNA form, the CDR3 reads TGTGCCAGTAGCGGGGGGGTTAATGAGCAGTTCTTC. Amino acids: CASSGGVNEQFF. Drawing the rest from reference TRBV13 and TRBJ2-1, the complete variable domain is AAGVIQSPRHLIKEKRETATLKCYPIPRHDTVYWYQQGPGQDPQFLISFYEKMQSDKGSIPDRFSAQQFSDYHSELNMSSLELGDSALYFCASSGGVNEQFFGPGTRLTVL.

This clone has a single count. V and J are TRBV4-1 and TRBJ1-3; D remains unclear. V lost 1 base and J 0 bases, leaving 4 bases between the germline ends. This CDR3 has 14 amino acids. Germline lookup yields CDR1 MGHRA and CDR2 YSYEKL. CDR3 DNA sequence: TGCGCCAGCAGCCAAGGGACCTCTGGAAACACCATATATTTT. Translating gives CASSQGTSGNTIYF.

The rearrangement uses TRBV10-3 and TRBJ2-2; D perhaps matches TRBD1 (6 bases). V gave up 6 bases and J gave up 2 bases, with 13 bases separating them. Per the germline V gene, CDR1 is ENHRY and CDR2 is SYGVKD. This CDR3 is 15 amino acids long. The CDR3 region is CAIRPFGGNTGELFF. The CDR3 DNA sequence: TGTGCCATCAGGCCTTTTGGGGGCAACACCGGGGAGCTGTTTTTT.

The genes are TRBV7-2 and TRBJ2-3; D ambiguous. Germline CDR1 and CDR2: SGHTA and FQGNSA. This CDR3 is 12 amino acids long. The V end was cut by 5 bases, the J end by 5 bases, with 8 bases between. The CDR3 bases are TGTGCCAGCAGCCCCTTAGTAGATACGCAGTATTTT. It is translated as CASSPLVDTQYF.

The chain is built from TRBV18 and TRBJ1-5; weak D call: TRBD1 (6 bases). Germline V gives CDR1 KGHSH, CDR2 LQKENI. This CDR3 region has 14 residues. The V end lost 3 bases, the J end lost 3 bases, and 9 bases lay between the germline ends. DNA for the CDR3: TGTGCCAGCTCACCGACAGGAATCAATCAGCCCCAGCATTTT. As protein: CASSPTGINQPQHF.

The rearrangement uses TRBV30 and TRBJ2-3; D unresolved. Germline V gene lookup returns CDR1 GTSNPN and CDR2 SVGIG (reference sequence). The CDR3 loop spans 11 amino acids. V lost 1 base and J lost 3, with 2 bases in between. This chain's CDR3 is CAWSGTDTQYF. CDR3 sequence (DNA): TGTGCCTGGAGTGGAACAGATACGCAGTATTTT.

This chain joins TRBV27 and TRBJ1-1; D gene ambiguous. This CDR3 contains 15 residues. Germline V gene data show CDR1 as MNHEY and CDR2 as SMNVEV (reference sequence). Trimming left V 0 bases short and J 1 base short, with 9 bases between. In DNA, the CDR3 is TGTGCCAGCAGTTTATCGAGGGTAGGGAACACTGAAGCTTTCTTT. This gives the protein CASSLSRVGNTEAFF.

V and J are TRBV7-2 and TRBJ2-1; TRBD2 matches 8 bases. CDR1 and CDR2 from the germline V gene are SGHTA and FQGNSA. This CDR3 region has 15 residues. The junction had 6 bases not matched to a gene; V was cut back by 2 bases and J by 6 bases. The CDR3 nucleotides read TGTGCCAGCAGCTTATTTGCGGGAGGTCGCAATGAGCAGTTCTTC. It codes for CASSLFAGGRNEQFF.

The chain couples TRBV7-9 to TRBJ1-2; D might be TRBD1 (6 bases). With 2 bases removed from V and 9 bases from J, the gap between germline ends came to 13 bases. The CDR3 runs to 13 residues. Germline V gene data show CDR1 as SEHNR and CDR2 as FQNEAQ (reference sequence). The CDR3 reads CASSLWGDTSYTF. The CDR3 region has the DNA TGTGCCAGCAGCTTATGGGGGGACACCAGCTACACCTTC.

The CDR3 DNA follows: TGTGCCATCAGTGATGAGGACAGATTAAGCTCTGGGGCCAACGTCCTGACTTTC. As protein: CAISDEDRLSSGANVLTF. The chain recombines TRBV10-3 with TRBJ2-6; perhaps TRBD1 as D (6 bases). Germline values: CDR1 ENHRY, CDR2 SYGVKD. V lost 3 bases, J lost 0 bases, and 15 bases lay in between. The CDR3 length is 18 residues.

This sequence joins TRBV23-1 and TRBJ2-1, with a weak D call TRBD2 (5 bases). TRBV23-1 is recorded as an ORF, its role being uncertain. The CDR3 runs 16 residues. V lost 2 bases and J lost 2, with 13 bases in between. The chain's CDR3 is CASSQGRGFPYNEQFF. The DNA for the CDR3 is TGCGCCAGCAGTCAAGGACGCGGGTTCCCCTACAATGAGCAGTTCTTC.

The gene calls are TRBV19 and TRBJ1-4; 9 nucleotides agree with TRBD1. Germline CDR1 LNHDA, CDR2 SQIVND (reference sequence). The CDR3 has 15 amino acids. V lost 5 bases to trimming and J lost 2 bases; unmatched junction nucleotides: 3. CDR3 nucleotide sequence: TGTGCCAGTAGTCGTGGGACAGGGACTAATGAAAAACTGTTTTTT. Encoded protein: CASSRGTGTNEKLFF.

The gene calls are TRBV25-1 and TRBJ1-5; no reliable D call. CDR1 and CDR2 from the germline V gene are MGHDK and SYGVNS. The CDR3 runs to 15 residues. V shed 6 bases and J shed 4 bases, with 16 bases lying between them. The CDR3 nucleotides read TGTGCCAGCAGGTCCCAAGGTTCTGGTAATCAGCCCCAGCATTTT. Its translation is CASRSQGSGNQPQHF.

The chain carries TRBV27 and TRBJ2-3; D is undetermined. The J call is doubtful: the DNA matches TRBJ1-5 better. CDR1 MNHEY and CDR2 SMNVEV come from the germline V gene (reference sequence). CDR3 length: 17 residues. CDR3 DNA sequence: TGTGCCAGCAGTCCAAGGACTAGCGGGTCTAGCACAGATACGCAGCATTTT. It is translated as CASSPRTSGSSTDTQHF.

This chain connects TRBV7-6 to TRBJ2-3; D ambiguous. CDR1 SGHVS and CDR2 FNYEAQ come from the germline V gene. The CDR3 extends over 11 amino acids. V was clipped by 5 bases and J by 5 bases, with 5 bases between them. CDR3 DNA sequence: TGTGCCAGCAGCCTAAAAGATACGCAGTATTTT. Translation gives CASSLKDTQYF.

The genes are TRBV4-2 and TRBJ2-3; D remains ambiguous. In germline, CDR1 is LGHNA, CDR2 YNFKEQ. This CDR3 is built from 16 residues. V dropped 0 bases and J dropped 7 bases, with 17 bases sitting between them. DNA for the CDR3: TGTGCCAGCAGCCAAGATTCTTCAACCGTTTCAAATACGCAGTATTTT. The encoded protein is CASSQDSSTVSNTQYF.